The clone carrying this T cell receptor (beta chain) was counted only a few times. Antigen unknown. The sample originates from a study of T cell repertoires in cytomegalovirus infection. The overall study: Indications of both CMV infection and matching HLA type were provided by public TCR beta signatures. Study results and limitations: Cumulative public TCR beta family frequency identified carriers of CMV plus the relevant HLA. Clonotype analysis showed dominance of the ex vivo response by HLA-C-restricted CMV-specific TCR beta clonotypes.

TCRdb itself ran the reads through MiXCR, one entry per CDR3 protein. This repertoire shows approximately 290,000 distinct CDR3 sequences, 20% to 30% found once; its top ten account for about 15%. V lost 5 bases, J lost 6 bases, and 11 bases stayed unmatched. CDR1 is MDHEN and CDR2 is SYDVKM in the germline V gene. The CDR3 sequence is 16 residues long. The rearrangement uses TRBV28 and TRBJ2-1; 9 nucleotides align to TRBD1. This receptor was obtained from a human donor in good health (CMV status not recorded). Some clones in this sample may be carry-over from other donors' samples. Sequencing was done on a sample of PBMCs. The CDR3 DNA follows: TGTGCCAGCAGTCGGCCCGGACAGGGGCCCCTCAATGAGCAGTTCTTC. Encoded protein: CASSRPGQGPLNEQFF.